This T cell receptor (beta chain) came from a study of Ad26.COV2.S vaccination and SARS-CoV-2 variants. Study summary: The vaccine Ad26.COV2.S was put into the muscle once, or twice with 56 days between.

As for treatment: approximately 18 received Ad26.COV2.S at low or high dose, single or two shots; five or six received placebo; per-sample allocation not given. Sampling occurred on day 63 after the first vaccine or placebo injection. Expression of Wuhan-strain SARS-CoV-2 spike came from the Ad26 vector that formed the vaccine. Some clones are missing from TCRdb's copy, which holds only in-frame ones; the method was immunoSEQ multiplex PCR. The table shows roughly 400,000 clones, with about 89% occurring only once. The CDR3 is made up of 15 amino acids. V dropped 0 bases and J dropped 2 bases, with 8 bases sitting between them. Germline V gene data show CDR1 as LGHNA and CDR2 as YNFKEQ.

Material: peripheral blood, obtained in a trial of Ad26.COV2.S vaccine versus placebo. The chain carries TRBV4-2 and TRBJ1-5; D may be TRBD1 (5 bases). This TCR came from a person aged 18-65 years who received the Ad26.COV2.S COVID-19 vaccine or a placebo. The CDR3 nucleotides read TGTGCCAGCAGCCAAGAAGGGGTAGGCAATCAGCCCCAGCATTTT. It yields the protein CASSQEGVGNQPQHF.